This T cell receptor (beta chain) was captured by sequencing in a study of cytomegalovirus exposure and HLA in healthy donors. Study observations and caveats: Near-uniform donor sequencing depth was presumed by presence/absence analyses. Serostatus for CMV was the only available immune exposure information. Accurate prediction of most subjects' HLA-A and HLA-B alleles from TCR beta sequences was reported. A later analysis found most CMV-associated TCR beta chains apparently HLA-restricted.

This PCR relied on a set of 60 Vbeta primers and 13 Jbeta primers. Clones were sequenced by immunoSEQ multiplex PCR, and TCRdb holds only the in-frame ones, with some missing. The sample yields approximately 82,000 clones, of which the top ten take up 1.5%. As to this clone: Its antigen is still unknown.

This CDR3 has 14 residues. V lost 4 bases to trimming and J lost 3 bases, with 12 bases between them. Germline CDR1 reads SGHAT; CDR2 reads FQNNGV. The chain combines TRBV11-2 with TRBJ1-2; D is undetermined. This clonotype originated in a woman in her sixties or seventies in good health and CMV-seronegative. Sequencing was performed on PBMCs. The CDR3 reads CASSSEADYYGYTF. The DNA for the CDR3 is TGTGCCAGCAGCTCAGAGGCGGATTACTATGGCTACACCTTC. Looking up the rest from reference TRBV11-2 and TRBJ1-2 gives the full variable domain: EAGVAQSPRYKIIEKRQSVAFWCNPISGHATLYWYQQILGQGPKLLIQFQNNGVVDDSQLPKDRFSAERLKGVDSTLKIQPAKLEDSAVYLCASSSEADYYGYTFGSGTRLTVV.